The 25 T cell receptor beta chains given below trace back to one sample, sequenced in a study of T cell responses to AZD1222 COVID-19 vaccine. The assay was immunoSEQ multiplex PCR, and TCRdb's table has in-frame clones only and misses some. Of around 140,000 clones detected, more than 85% appear once; the ten largest clones hold about 5%. The sample consisted of peripheral blood, taken on day 0 of AZD1222 vaccination. The receptor source for this set is an adult in good health.

V is TRBV5-5 and J is TRBJ1-2; TRBD1 is a possible D gene (6 bases). The CDR3 extends over 14 amino acids. The V end lost 0 bases, the J end lost 2 bases, and 8 bases lay between the germline ends. Germline loops: CDR1 SGHKS, CDR2 YYEKEE (reference sequence). The CDR3 reads CASSLADRNYGYTF. For the CDR3, the DNA is TGTGCCAGCAGCTTGGCGGACAGAAACTATGGCTACACCTTC.

This chain uses TRBV27 with TRBJ2-1, with D unresolved. The ends were cut back, 3 bases at V and 7 bases at J, with 10 bases in the middle. The CDR3 consists of 13 residues. Germline assignment: CDR1 MNHEY and CDR2 SMNVEV (reference sequence). The CDR3 sequence is CASSFARINEQFF. The CDR3 nucleotides are TGTGCCAGCAGTTTTGCCCGTATAAATGAGCAGTTCTTC.

The J gene is TRBJ1-2, the V gene TRBV5-4; maybe TRBD1 (5 bases). The CDR3 extends over 15 amino acids. Per the germline V gene, CDR1 is SGHNT and CDR2 is YYREEE (reference sequence). Trimming stripped 1 base from V and 4 bases from J, with 14 bases between. CDR3 bases: TGTGCCAGCAGCTTGCCCGCAGGGAAACCCTATGGCTACACCTTC. Translated, it gives CASSLPAGKPYGYTF.

The V and J genes are TRBV18 and TRBJ1-6, with D hard to call. The CDR3 length is 14 residues. Germline CDR1 reads KGHSH; CDR2 reads LQKENI. The V end was cut by 2 bases, the J end by 7 bases, with 9 bases between. CDR3 amino acids: CASSPAQLNSPLHF. CDR3 sequence (DNA): TGTGCCAGCTCACCAGCACAGCTGAATTCACCCCTCCACTTT.

This chain links TRBV6-2 or TRBV6-3 with TRBJ1-6; D uncertain. The germline V and J ends were trimmed by 5 bases and 9 bases, with 17 bases remaining between them. Germline lookup yields CDR1 MNHEY and CDR2 SVGEGT. The CDR3 has 15 amino acids. The CDR3: CASSLPTVPGSPLHF. The DNA for the CDR3 is TGTGCCAGCAGTCTCCCAACAGTCCCCGGTTCACCCCTCCACTTT.

This sequence joins TRBV27 and TRBJ1-4; tentatively, D is TRBD1 (6 bases). The length of the CDR3 is 19 residues. Trimming cost V 0 bases and J 3 bases, with 20 bases left between them. In germline, CDR1 is MNHEY, CDR2 SMNVEV (reference sequence). The CDR3 sequence: CASSLSGRGAQRANEKLFF. The CDR3 DNA follows: TGTGCCAGCAGTTTATCGGGGCGGGGGGCTCAAAGGGCTAATGAAAAACTGTTTTTT.

V and J are TRBV19 and TRBJ1-1, with no clear D. Germline-derived CDR1 and CDR2 are LNHDA and SQIVND (reference sequence). The V gene lost 9 bases and the J gene lost 8 bases, with 16 bases spanning the gap. The CDR3 length is 12 residues. This CDR3 is CASSYRANEAFF. CDR3 nucleotides: TGTGCCAGCTCTTACCGGGCCAACGAAGCTTTCTTT.

The genes are TRBV5-6 and TRBJ2-1, with no clear D. Germline CDR1 SGHDT, CDR2 YYEEEE. The CDR3 has 13 amino acids. Trimming removed 0 bases at V and 9 bases at J, with 10 bases between. In DNA form, the CDR3 reads TGTGCCAGCAGCTTGGTTTCCAGGACTGAGCAGTTCTTC. Translation: CASSLVSRTEQFF.

The chain employs TRBV28 and TRBJ2-7, with D maybe TRBD2 (5 bases). The CDR3 is 15 residues long. Germline V gene lookup returns CDR1 MDHEN and CDR2 SYDVKM. The germline V and J ends were trimmed by 2 bases and 2 bases, with 13 bases remaining between them. The DNA of the CDR3 is TGTGCCAGCAGTTTAGGCGGCGGGCCTACCTACGAGCAGTACTTC. Its protein product is CASSLGGGPTYEQYF.

V and J are TRBV10-1 and TRBJ2-1, with 12 bases fitting TRBD1. There are 15 residues in the CDR3. V shed 0 bases and J 9 bases; nucleotides not matched to a gene: 3. Germline CDR1 and CDR2: WNHNN and SYGVQD (reference sequence). CDR3 DNA: TGCGCCAGCAGTGAGTCGGGACAGGGGGCAGGTGAGCAGTTCTTC. It translates to CASSESGQGAGEQFF.

The chain carries TRBV6-5 and TRBJ1-6; 9 nucleotides match TRBD1. This CDR3 comprises 14 residues. V shed 7 bases and J 7 bases; nucleotides not matched to a gene: 5. Germline V gene sequence: CDR1 MNHEY, CDR2 SVGAGI. This chain's CDR3 is CASKGTGRNSPLHF. The CDR3 bases are TGTGCCAGCAAGGGGACAGGGCGGAATTCACCCCTCCACTTT.

The chain is built from TRBV7-9 and TRBJ1-1, with 7 bases that match TRBD1. This CDR3 region has 15 residues. After removal of 5 bases from V and 3 bases from J, the junction contained 9 bases not matched to a gene. CDR1 is SEHNR and CDR2 is FQNEAQ in the germline V gene (reference sequence). CDR3 bases: TGTGCCAGCAGCCCCGACAGGGATATTTACACTGAAGCTTTCTTT. This gives the protein CASSPDRDIYTEAFF.

The chain has TRBV18 and TRBJ2-7; no definite D call. Germline lookup yields CDR1 KGHSH and CDR2 LQKENI. This CDR3 region has 13 residues. V shed 2 bases and J shed 5 bases, with 10 bases lying between them. In DNA form, the CDR3 reads TGTGCCAGCTCACCAACTGTACAGAACGAGCAGTACTTC. This codes for CASSPTVQNEQYF. The full variable domain, completed using reference TRBV18 and TRBJ2-7, is NAGVMQNPRHLVRRRGQEARLRCSPMKGHSHVYWYRQLPEEGLKFMVYLQKENIIDESGMPKERFSAEFPKEGPSILRIQQVVRGDSAAYFCASSPTVQNEQYFGPGTRLTVT.

This sequence joins TRBV7-3 and TRBJ1-2, with 11 bases that match TRBD1. CDR1 is SGHTA, CDR2 FQGTGA, per germline. With V trimmed by 5 bases and J by 10 bases, 6 bases remained unmatched. This CDR3 is built from 13 residues. The CDR3 nucleotides are TGTGCCAGCAGCCCAGGGGGACAGGGGGACTACACCTTC. It translates to CASSPGGQGDYTF. The whole variable domain, remainder taken from reference TRBV7-3 and TRBJ1-2, is GAGVSQTPSNKVTEKGKYVELRCDPISGHTALYWYRQSLGQGPEFLIYFQGTGAADDSGLPNDRFFAVRPEGSVSTLKIQRTERGDSAVYLCASSPGGQGDYTFGSGTRLTVV.

The gene calls are TRBV15 and TRBJ2-7; D ambiguous. Trimming left V 2 bases short and J 1 base short, with 15 bases between. The CDR3 is 16 residues long. The V gene's germline CDR1 is LNHNV and CDR2 YYDKDF (reference sequence). CDR3 loop: CATSRYDRPGSYEQYF. The CDR3 nucleotides read TGTGCCACCAGCAGATACGATAGACCTGGGTCCTACGAGCAGTACTTC.

This clone was detected once. The V and J genes are TRBV4-1 and TRBJ2-3, with 8 bases identical to TRBD2. The CDR3 is 16 residues long. The J segment lost 1 base and the V segment lost 2 bases, leaving 5 bases of the junction unmatched. Germline V gives CDR1 MGHRA, CDR2 YSYEKL. Written as DNA, the CDR3 is TGCGCCAGCAGCCAAAGCTGGCGGGAGGGCACAGATACGCAGTATTTT. Amino acids: CASSQSWREGTDTQYF.

The CDR3 is CASSELALSGNTIYF. CDR3 nucleotides: TGTGCCAGCAGTGAACTAGCCCTCTCTGGAAACACCATATATTTT. The chain links TRBV6-1 to TRBJ1-3, with D unresolved. This CDR3 region has 15 residues. Trimming left V 2 bases short and J 0 bases short, with 8 bases between. Germline-derived CDR1 and CDR2 are MNHNS and SASEGT.

This clone was counted once. The gene calls are TRBV3-1 (or the pseudogene TRBV3-2) and TRBJ1-2, with unresolved D. The CDR3 is made up of 12 amino acids. Germline loops: CDR1 LGHDT, CDR2 YNNKEL (reference sequence). Trimming took 4 bases from V and 12 from J, leaving 15 bases between them. The CDR3 bases are TGTGCCAGCAGCCTTGCACTGACATACCACACCTTC. Protein: CASSLALTYHTF.

The chain employs TRBV6-2 or TRBV6-3 and TRBJ1-5; D call uncertain. CDR1 and CDR2 (germline): MNHEY, SVGEGT. The V and J ends lost 4 bases and 4 bases respectively, with 8 bases between them. The CDR3 has 13 amino acids. CDR3 region: CASSSLSNQPQHF. CDR3 coding DNA: TGTGCCAGCAGTTCTCTCAGTAATCAGCCCCAGCATTTT.

The chain joins TRBV4-2 to TRBJ1-5, with 7 bases identical to TRBD1. Looked up from germline, CDR1 is LGHNA and CDR2 is YNFKEQ. The trim removed 1 base at V and 7 bases at J, leaving 4 bases unmatched. The CDR3 covers 14 residues. Written as DNA, the CDR3 is TGTGCCAGCAGCCAAGGTGACAGGGACCAGCCCCAGCATTTT. It is translated as CASSQGDRDQPQHF.

This clone was seen more than once but under ten times. The rearrangement joins TRBV9 to TRBJ1-6, with TRBD1 matching over 8 bases. This CDR3 has 14 residues. V was clipped by 0 bases and J by 10 bases; unmatched bases: 3. The germline CDR1 and CDR2 sequences are SGDLS and YYNGEE. Here the CDR3 DNA reads TGTGCCAGCAGCGTAGGGACAGGGAGCTCACCCCTCCACTTT. It yields the protein CASSVGTGSSPLHF.

The chain employs TRBV11-1 and TRBJ2-7; 9 bases line up with TRBD2. After removal of 5 bases from V and 3 bases from J, the junction contained 2 bases not matched to a gene. The V gene's germline CDR1 is SGHAT and CDR2 FQDESV (reference sequence). The CDR3 is 13 residues long. In nucleotides, the CDR3 is TGTGCCAGCAGCCGCGGGAGGGGCTACGAGCAGTACTTC. Its translation is CASSRGRGYEQYF.

This chain uses TRBV5-4 with TRBJ1-1; D is uncertain. Trimming shortened V by 0 bases and J by 1 base, and 7 bases separated the two germline ends. This CDR3 region has 14 residues. Looked up from germline, CDR1 is SGHNT and CDR2 is YYREEE (reference sequence). This chain's CDR3 is CASSLGATNTEAFF. DNA of the CDR3: TGTGCCAGCAGCTTGGGGGCAACGAACACTGAAGCTTTCTTT.

This clone has more than one count but fewer than ten. This rearrangement joins TRBV5-1 to TRBJ2-7, with 7 bases fitting TRBD1. Germline trimming cut 4 bases from V and 4 bases from J; bases unmatched to any gene: 8. CDR1 and CDR2 from the germline V gene are SGHRS and YFSETQ. This CDR3 has 14 amino acids. This CDR3 reads CASSHGTDYYEQYF. The CDR3 DNA reads as TGCGCCAGCAGCCACGGGACAGACTATTACGAGCAGTACTTC.

The J gene is TRBJ1-5, the V gene TRBV5-5; D may be TRBD1 (5 bases). V was trimmed by 2 bases and J by 4 bases, leaving 13 bases between them. CDR1 is SGHKS, CDR2 YYEKEE, per germline (reference sequence). The CDR3 length is 15 residues. The CDR3 DNA is TGTGCCAGCAGCTTAAGTGTAGGGGAGAATCAGCCCCAGCATTTT. It is translated as CASSLSVGENQPQHF.